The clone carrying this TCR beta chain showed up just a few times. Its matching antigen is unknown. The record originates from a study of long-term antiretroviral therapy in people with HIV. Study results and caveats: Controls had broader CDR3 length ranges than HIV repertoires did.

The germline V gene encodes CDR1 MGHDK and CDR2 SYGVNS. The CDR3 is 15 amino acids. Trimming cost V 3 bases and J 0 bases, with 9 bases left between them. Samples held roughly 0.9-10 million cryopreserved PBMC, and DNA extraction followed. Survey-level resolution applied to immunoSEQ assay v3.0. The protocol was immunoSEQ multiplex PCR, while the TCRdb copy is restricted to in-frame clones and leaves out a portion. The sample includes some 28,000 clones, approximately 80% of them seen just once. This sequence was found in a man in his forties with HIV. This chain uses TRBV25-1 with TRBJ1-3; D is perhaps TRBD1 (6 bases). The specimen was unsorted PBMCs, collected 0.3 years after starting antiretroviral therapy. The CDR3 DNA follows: TGTGCCAGCAGTGATTTACAGGGCTCTGGAAACACCATATATTTT. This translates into CASSDLQGSGNTIYF.